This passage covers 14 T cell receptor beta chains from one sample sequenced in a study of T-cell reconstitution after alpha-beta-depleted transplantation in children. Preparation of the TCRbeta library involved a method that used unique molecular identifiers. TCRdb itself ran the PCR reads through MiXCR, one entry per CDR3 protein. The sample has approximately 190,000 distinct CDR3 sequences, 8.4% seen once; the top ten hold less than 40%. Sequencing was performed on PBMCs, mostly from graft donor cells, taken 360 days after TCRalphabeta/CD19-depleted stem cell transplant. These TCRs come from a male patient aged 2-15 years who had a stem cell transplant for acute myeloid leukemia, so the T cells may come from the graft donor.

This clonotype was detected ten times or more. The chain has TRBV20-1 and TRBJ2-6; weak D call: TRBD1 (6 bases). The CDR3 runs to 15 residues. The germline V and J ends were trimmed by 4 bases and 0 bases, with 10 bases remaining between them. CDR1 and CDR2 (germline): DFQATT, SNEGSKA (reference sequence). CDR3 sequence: CSATRQASGANVLTF. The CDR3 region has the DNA TGCAGTGCTACTCGACAGGCCTCTGGGGCCAACGTCCTGACTTTC.

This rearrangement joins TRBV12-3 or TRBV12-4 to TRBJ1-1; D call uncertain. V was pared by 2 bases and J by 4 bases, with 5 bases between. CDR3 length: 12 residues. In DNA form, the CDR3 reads TGTGCCAGCAGTTTATGTAGCACTGAAGCTTTCTTT. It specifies CASSLCSTEAFF.

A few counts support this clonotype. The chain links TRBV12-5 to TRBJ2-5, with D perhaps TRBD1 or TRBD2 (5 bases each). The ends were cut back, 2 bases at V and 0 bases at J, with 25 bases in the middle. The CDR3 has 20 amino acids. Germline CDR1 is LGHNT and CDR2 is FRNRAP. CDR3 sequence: CASGLNGPGPRTPHQETQYF. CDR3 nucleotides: TGTGCTAGTGGTTTGAACGGTCCGGGACCTCGAACTCCCCACCAAGAGACCCAGTACTTC.

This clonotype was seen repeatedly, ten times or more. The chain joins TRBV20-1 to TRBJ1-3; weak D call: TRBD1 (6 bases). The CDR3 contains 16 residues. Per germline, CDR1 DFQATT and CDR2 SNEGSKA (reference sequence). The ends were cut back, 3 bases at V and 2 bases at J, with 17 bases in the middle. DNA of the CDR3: TGCAGTGCTAGGATCCAGGGGACCCGGACTGGAAACACCATATATTTT. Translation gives CSARIQGTRTGNTIYF.

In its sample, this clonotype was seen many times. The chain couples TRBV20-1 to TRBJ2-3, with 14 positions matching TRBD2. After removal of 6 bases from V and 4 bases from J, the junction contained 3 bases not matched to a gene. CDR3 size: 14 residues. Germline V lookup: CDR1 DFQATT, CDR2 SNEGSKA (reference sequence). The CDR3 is CSARLAGGPDTQYF. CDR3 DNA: TGCAGTGCGAGACTAGCGGGGGGGCCAGATACGCAGTATTTT.

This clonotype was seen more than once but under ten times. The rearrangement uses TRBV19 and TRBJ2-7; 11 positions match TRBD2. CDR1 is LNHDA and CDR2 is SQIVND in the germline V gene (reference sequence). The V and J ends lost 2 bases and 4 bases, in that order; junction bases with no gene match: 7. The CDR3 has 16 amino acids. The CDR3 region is CASSIRLAGPRYEQYF. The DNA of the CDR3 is TGTGCCAGTAGTATAAGACTAGCGGGGCCTCGGTACGAGCAGTACTTC.

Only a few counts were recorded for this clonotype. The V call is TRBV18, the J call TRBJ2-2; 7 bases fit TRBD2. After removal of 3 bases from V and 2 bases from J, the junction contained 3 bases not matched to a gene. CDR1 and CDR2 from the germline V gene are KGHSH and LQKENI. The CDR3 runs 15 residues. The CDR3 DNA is TGTGCCAGCTCACCCACGACTAGCAACACCGGGGAGCTGTTTTTT. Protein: CASSPTTSNTGELFF.

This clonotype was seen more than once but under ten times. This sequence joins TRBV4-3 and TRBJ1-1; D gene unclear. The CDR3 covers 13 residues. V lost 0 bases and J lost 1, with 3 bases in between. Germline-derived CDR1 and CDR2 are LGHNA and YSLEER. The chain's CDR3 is CASSQDENTEAFF. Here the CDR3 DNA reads TGCGCCAGCAGCCAAGATGAGAACACTGAAGCTTTCTTT.

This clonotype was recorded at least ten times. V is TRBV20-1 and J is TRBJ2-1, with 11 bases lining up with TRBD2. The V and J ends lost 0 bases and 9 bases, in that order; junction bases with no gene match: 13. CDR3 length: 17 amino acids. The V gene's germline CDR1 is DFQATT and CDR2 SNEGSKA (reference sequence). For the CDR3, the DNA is TGCAGTGCTAGAGATCTAACGTTAGCGGGAGGGCGGAGTGAGCAGTTCTTC. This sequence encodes CSARDLTLAGGRSEQFF.

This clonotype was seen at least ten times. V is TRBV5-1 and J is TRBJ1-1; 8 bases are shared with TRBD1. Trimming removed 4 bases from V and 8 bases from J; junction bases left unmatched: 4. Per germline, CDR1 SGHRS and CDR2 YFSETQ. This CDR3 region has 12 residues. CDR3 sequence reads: CASSADRVEAFF. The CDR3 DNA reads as TGCGCCAGCAGCGCGGACAGGGTGGAAGCTTTCTTT. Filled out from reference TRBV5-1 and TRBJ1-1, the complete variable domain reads KAGVTQTPRYLIKTRGQQVTLSCSPISGHRSVSWYQQTPGQGLQFLFEYFSETQRNKGNFPGRFSGRQFSNSRSEMNVSTLELGDSALYLCASSADRVEAFFGQGTRLTVV.

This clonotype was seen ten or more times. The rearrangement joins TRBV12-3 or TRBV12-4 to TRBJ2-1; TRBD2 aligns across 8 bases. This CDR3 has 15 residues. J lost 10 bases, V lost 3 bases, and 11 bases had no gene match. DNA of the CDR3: TGTGCCAGCAGTTTTAGAGCGGGAGACTTCGGGGAGCAGTTCTTC. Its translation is CASSFRAGDFGEQFF.

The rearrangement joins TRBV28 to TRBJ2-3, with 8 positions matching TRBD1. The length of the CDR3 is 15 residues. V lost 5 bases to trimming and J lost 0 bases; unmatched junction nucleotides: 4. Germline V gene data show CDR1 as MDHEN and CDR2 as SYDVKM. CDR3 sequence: CASSPRQGSTDTQYF. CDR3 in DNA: TGTGCCAGCAGTCCCCGACAGGGGAGCACAGATACGCAGTATTTT.

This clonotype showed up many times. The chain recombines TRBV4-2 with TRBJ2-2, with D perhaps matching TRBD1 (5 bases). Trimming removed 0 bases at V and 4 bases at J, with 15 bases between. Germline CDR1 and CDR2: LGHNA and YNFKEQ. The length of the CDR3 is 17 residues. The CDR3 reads CASSQDPKGRGTGELFF. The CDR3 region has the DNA TGTGCCAGCAGCCAAGATCCGAAGGGGCGCGGCACCGGGGAGCTGTTTTTT.

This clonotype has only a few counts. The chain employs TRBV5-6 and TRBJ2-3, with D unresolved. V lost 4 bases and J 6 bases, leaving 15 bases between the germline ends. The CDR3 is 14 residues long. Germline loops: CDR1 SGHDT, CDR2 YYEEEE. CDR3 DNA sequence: TGTGCCAGCAGCCTACCCATGGACCCTGATACGCAGTATTTT. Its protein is CASSLPMDPDTQYF. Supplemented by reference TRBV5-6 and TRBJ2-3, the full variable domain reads DAGVTQSPTHLIKTRGQQVTLRCSPKSGHDTVSWYQQALGQGPQFIFQYYEEEERQRGNFPDRFSGHQFPNYSSELNVNALLLGDSALYLCASSLPMDPDTQYFGPGTRLTVL.